This T cell receptor (beta chain) was retrieved from a study of cytomegalovirus exposure and HLA in healthy donors. Across the study: A later analysis reported the same platform for the 90 to 150 validation repertoires and the 500 to 700 first-cohort repertoires. Findings and caveats of the study: Specificity of a few CMV-associated chains for CMV antigens was verified in vitro. Some public TCRs appeared in many individuals, while most sequences were rare.

This CDR3 has 15 amino acids. The germline gives CDR1 SGHTA, CDR2 FQGNSA. The V end was cut by 3 bases, the J end by 0 bases, with 10 bases between. The assay was immunoSEQ multiplex PCR, and TCRdb's table has in-frame clones only and misses some. This repertoire shows around 130,000 clones, over 75% found once; its top ten account for 2.1%. Details on this clone: What it binds is not known.

Material for sequencing was PBMCs. V is TRBV7-2 and J is TRBJ2-3; a weak D match, TRBD2 (6 bases). This clonotype originated in a woman aged 25 to 45 in good health and CMV-seronegative. The CDR3 reads CASSLGLPSTDTQYF. The CDR3 DNA reads TGTGCCAGCAGCTTGGGACTTCCTAGCACAGATACGCAGTATTTT.